The 6 T cell receptor beta chains below were found in one sample sequenced in a study of T cells after yellow fever vaccination. Each CDR3 protein is one row after TCRdb ran MiXCR on the 5' RACE reads. The sample contains about 99,000 distinct CDR3 sequences, 5.8% of which appear only once. This specimen was CD8+ T cells sorted from PBMCs, taken 10 days after the yellow fever booster vaccination. All receptors come from a man younger than 35 who received the YFV17D yellow fever vaccine.

This sequence joins TRBV12-3 or TRBV12-4 and TRBJ2-7; 9 bases align to TRBD1. J gave up 3 bases and V 3 bases, and 12 bases lay outside the gene matches. CDR3 size: 17 residues. CDR3 residues: CASSFALLPGQGYEQYF. CDR3 sequence (DNA): TGTGCCAGCAGTTTCGCCCTACTCCCGGGACAGGGCTACGAGCAGTACTTC.

At least ten counts were recorded for this clonotype. Written as DNA, the CDR3 is TGCGCCAGCAGCCAAGAACTAGGAACATACGAGCAGTACTTC. Translated: CASSQELGTYEQYF. V is TRBV5-1 and J is TRBJ2-7; the D gene is possibly TRBD2 (5 bases). CDR1 is SGHRS, CDR2 YFSETQ, per germline. Trimming stripped 4 bases from V and 4 bases from J, with 15 bases between. This CDR3 is built from 14 residues. Looking up the rest from reference TRBV5-1 and TRBJ2-7 gives the full variable domain: KAGVTQTPRYLIKTRGQQVTLSCSPISGHRSVSWYQQTPGQGLQFLFEYFSETQRNKGNFPGRFSGRQFSNSRSEMNVSTLELGDSALYLCASSQELGTYEQYFGPGTRLTVT.

This clonotype appeared many times. The V and J genes are TRBV29-1 and TRBJ2-7; possibly TRBD2 for D (6 bases). The germline gives CDR1 SQVTM, CDR2 ANQGSEA. The CDR3 is made up of 14 amino acids. V lost 5 bases, J lost 4 bases, and 18 bases lay in between. The chain's CDR3 is CSVPAEEGGYEQYF. The CDR3 bases are TGCAGCGTTCCCGCGGAGGAGGGTGGGTACGAGCAGTACTTC.

The V call is TRBV4-3, the J call TRBJ1-1; TRBD1 aligns across 7 bases. Germline CDR1 LGHNA, CDR2 YSLEER. V lost 0 bases and J lost 7; bases outside the gene matches: 8. This CDR3 spans 15 amino acids. CDR3 sequence: CASSQEDDRAGEAFF. In DNA form, the CDR3 reads TGCGCCAGCAGCCAAGAAGATGACAGGGCGGGTGAAGCTTTCTTT.

This clonotype has just a few counts. The J gene is TRBJ2-7, the V gene TRBV29-1; D gene ambiguous. Germline CDR1 and CDR2: SQVTM and ANQGSEA. With 0 bases removed from V and 7 bases from J, the gap between germline ends came to 10 bases. This CDR3 is built from 12 residues. The CDR3 nucleotides read TGCAGCGTTGAAGAAAAGAGTGGTGAGCAGTACGTC. This gives the protein CSVEEKSGEQYV.

V is TRBV6-2 or TRBV6-3 and J is TRBJ2-4, with 7 positions matching TRBD2. Germline V gene data show CDR1 as MNHEY and CDR2 as SVGEGT. The junction had 16 bases not matched to a gene; V was cut back by 6 bases and J by 5 bases. CDR3 length: 17 residues. The CDR3 spells CASRRRLAHKVENIQYF. The CDR3 DNA is TGTGCCAGCAGGAGGAGACTAGCCCATAAGGTAGAAAACATTCAGTACTTC.